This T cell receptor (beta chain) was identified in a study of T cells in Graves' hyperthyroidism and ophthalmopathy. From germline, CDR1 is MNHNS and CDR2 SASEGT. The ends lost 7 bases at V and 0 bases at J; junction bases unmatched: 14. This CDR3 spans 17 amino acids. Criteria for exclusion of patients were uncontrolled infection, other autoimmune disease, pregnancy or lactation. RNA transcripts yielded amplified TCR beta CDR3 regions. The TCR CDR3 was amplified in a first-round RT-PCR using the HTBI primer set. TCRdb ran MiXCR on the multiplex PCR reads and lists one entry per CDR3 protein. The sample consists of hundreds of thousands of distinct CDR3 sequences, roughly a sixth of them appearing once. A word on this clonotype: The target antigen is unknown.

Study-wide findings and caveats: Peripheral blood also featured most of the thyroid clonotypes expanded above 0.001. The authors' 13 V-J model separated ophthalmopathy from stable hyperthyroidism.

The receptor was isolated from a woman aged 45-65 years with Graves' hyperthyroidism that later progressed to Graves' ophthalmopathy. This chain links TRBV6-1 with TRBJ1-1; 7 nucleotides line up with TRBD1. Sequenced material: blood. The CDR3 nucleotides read TGTGCCAGCACCTCAGACAGGGCGTTTACGATGAACACTGAAGCTTTCTTT. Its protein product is CASTSDRAFTMNTEAFF.